The 25 T cell receptor beta chains given below trace back to one sample, sequenced in a study of regulatory T cells in long-lasting Graves disease. In building TCR beta libraries, iRepertoire HTBI primers were used together with Arm-PCR of CDR3 regions. TCRdb itself ran the multiplex PCR reads through MiXCR, one entry per CDR3 protein. The data contain under 300,000 distinct CDR3 sequences, 15% to 20% of them singletons. Time point given: newly diagnosed GD, antithyroid drugs for less than 3 months. Making the TCR library involved RNA that had been extracted from PBMCs. In addition, the sample was reused for a study of T cells in Graves' hyperthyroidism and ophthalmopathy.

The material sequenced was peripheral blood mononuclear cells (PBMCs), taken at new diagnosis, from a patient treated with antithyroid drugs. The receptors come from a woman in her twenties or thirties with Graves disease.

This clonotype was observed a few times. The V and J genes are TRBV6-1 and TRBJ2-7; tentative D call: TRBD2 (5 bases). V dropped 10 bases and J dropped 3 bases, with 22 bases sitting between them. The CDR3 is 15 residues long. Germline-derived CDR1 and CDR2 are MNHNS and SASEGT. CDR3 DNA: TGTGCCACTAAGTTACGGTCCAGCGGCGGCTACGAGCAGTACTTC. Its protein is CATKLRSSGGYEQYF.

This clonotype was recorded at least ten times. V gene TRBV11-2 combines with J gene TRBJ1-2, with TRBD1 matching over 7 bases. The CDR3 consists of 14 residues. V shed 5 bases and J 5 bases; nucleotides not matched to a gene: 8. Looked up from germline, CDR1 is SGHAT and CDR2 is FQNNGV. The CDR3 DNA sequence: TGTGCCAGCAGCCCAGACAGGGTGCGTTATGGCTACACCTTC. Its protein product is CASSPDRVRYGYTF.

This clonotype was seen a few times. The V and J genes are TRBV19 and TRBJ2-3; D may match TRBD1 or TRBD2 (5 bases each). CDR1 LNHDA and CDR2 SQIVND come from the germline V gene (reference sequence). With 5 bases removed from V and 8 bases from J, the gap between germline ends came to 23 bases. The CDR3 loop spans 16 amino acids. This chain's CDR3 is CASSVRIGTAGSTQYF. In nucleotides, the CDR3 is TGTGCCAGTAGTGTCAGGATCGGGACGGCAGGAAGTACGCAGTATTTT.

In this sample, this clonotype turned up many times. The chain has TRBV20-1 and TRBJ1-5; no definite D call. CDR1 and CDR2 (germline): DFQATT, SNEGSKA (reference sequence). The CDR3 is 13 residues long. V was cut by 4 bases and J by 3 bases, with 10 bases left in between. CDR3 residues: CSATASFNQPQHF. CDR3 coding DNA: TGCAGTGCTACGGCCAGTTTCAATCAGCCCCAGCATTTT.

This chain links TRBV20-1 with TRBJ2-3; 10 bases are a match to TRBD2. The trim removed 5 bases at V and 10 bases at J, leaving 6 bases unmatched. The CDR3 is 12 residues long. The V gene's germline CDR1 is DFQATT and CDR2 SNEGSKA (reference sequence). For the CDR3, the DNA is TGCAGTGCTTCAGCTAGCGGGAGCGCGCAGTATTTT. Amino acids: CSASASGSAQYF.

Ten or more counts support this clonotype. An end of the junction differs from the germline gene, which may be a read error. The genes are TRBV2 and TRBJ2-7, with 8 bases lining up with TRBD2. The CDR3 is 12 amino acids. Germline values: CDR1 SNHLY, CDR2 FYNNEI. The CDR3 DNA reads TGTGCCAGCAGCGGGGGGGCAAGACTTTCTGCCTTC. Its translation is CASSGGARLSAF. The full variable domain, in which reference TRBV2 and TRBJ2-7 provide the parts outside the CDR3, is EPEVTQTPSHQVTQMGQEVILRCVPISNHLYFYWYRQILGQKVEFLVSFYNNEISEKSEIFDDQFSVERPDGSNFTLKIRSTKLEDSAMYFCASSGGARLSAFGPGTRLTVT.

This clonotype was observed at least ten times. As DNA, the CDR3 is TGTGCCAGGGGGACAGAGGAAAACACCATATATTTT. Translation gives CARGTEENTIYF. This rearrangement joins TRBV10-3 to TRBJ1-3; 7 positions match TRBD1. The CDR3 is 12 residues long. V shed 10 bases and J 6 bases; nucleotides not matched to a gene: 6. Per the germline V gene, CDR1 is ENHRY and CDR2 is SYGVKD.

This clonotype was picked up many times. The chain joins TRBV28 to TRBJ2-7, with D tentatively TRBD2 (7 bases). Trimming shortened V by 7 bases and J by 0 bases, and 13 bases separated the two germline ends. The CDR3 is 14 residues long. Per the germline V gene, CDR1 is MDHEN and CDR2 is SYDVKM. This chain's CDR3 is CASTEGGSSYEQYF. CDR3 DNA: TGTGCCAGCACCGAGGGGGGGAGCTCCTACGAGCAGTACTTC.

This CDR3 is CASSRTLANGELFF. In DNA, the CDR3 is TGTGCCAGCTCGCGAACACTAGCGAACGGGGAGCTGTTTTTT. The V call is TRBV18, the J call TRBJ2-2; 7 positions match TRBD2. Germline CDR1 KGHSH, CDR2 LQKENI. CDR3 size: 14 residues. The ends lost 6 bases at V and 7 bases at J; junction bases unmatched: 8.

This clonotype was counted ten times or more. The chain links TRBV5-1 to TRBJ1-1, with unresolved D. Germline V gene sequence: CDR1 SGHRS, CDR2 YFSETQ. V was shortened by 5 bases and J by 4 bases, with 15 bases between the two germline ends. The length of the CDR3 is 14 residues. The CDR3 spells CASRTTFMGTEAFF. In DNA form, the CDR3 reads TGCGCCAGCAGAACGACTTTTATGGGCACTGAAGCTTTCTTT.

This clonotype was seen only once. A much larger clonotype is one base distant, so this may be a read error. V is TRBV5-1 and J is TRBJ2-1, with 10 bases lining up with TRBD2. The CDR3 covers 15 residues. The germline V gene has CDR1 SGHRS and CDR2 YFSETQ. The CDR3 loop reads CTSGIAGGRNNEQFF. CDR3 sequence (DNA): TGCACCAGCGGGATAGCGGGGGGCCGAAACAATGAGCAGTTCTTC.

V and J are TRBV7-9 and TRBJ2-7, with TRBD1 matching 7 bases. From germline, CDR1 is SEHNR and CDR2 FQNEAQ (reference sequence). This CDR3 contains 15 residues. J gave up 3 bases and V 5 bases, and 10 bases lay outside the gene matches. The CDR3 bases are TGTGCCAGCAGCCGTACCGGGACAGCGAGCTACGAGCAGTACTTC. Encoded protein: CASSRTGTASYEQYF.

The sample holds many counts of this clonotype. The CDR3 region is CASSPTGAGIYEQYF. CDR3 DNA: TGTGCCAGCAGCCCGACAGGCGCCGGGATCTACGAGCAGTACTTC. The chain is built from TRBV7-2 and TRBJ2-7; TRBD1 is a possible D gene (6 bases). Germline-derived CDR1 and CDR2 are SGHTA and FQGNSA. This CDR3 region has 15 residues. Trimming left V 5 bases short and J 3 bases short, with 17 bases between.

The sample holds one count of this clonotype. The chain links TRBV2 to TRBJ1-2, with TRBD1 as a possible D gene (5 bases). This CDR3 has 14 residues. The germline V gene encodes CDR1 SNHLY and CDR2 FYNNEI. Trimming removed 7 bases from V and 2 bases from J, with 14 bases in between. The CDR3: CASIDPTENYGYTF. In DNA, the CDR3 is TGTGCCAGCATCGACCCGACAGAAAACTATGGCTACACCTTC.

In the case of this clonotype: A much larger clone sits a single nucleotide away, making a read error possible. The rearrangement joins TRBV2 to TRBJ2-3; D remains ambiguous. This CDR3 contains 15 residues. The V end lost 3 bases, the J end lost 4 bases, and 14 bases lay between the germline ends. In germline, CDR1 is SNHLY, CDR2 FYNNEI. CDR3 region: CASSENRVAPDTQYF. The DNA of the CDR3 is TGTGCCAGCAGTGAGAATAGGGTCGCCCCAGATACGCAGTATTTT.

Only a few counts were recorded for this clonotype. V usage is TRBV6-1 and J usage is TRBJ1-2; no clear D. From germline, CDR1 is MNHNS and CDR2 SASEGT. With 6 bases removed from V and 3 bases from J, the gap between germline ends came to 8 bases. There are 12 residues in the CDR3. The CDR3 sequence is CASSDGDYGYTF. The CDR3 DNA is TGTGCCAGCAGCGATGGGGACTATGGCTACACCTTC.

This clonotype has a handful of counts. The chain joins TRBV3-1 to TRBJ1-1; 10 bases agree with TRBD1. Germline trimming cut 4 bases from V and 4 bases from J; bases unmatched to any gene: 6. Germline-derived CDR1 and CDR2 are LGHDT and YNNKEL (reference sequence). This CDR3 comprises 15 residues. The CDR3 loop reads CASSRGTGEGTEAFF. The CDR3 region has the DNA TGTGCCAGCAGCCGAGGGACAGGGGAAGGCACTGAAGCTTTCTTT. Full variable domain (outside the CDR3, taken from reference TRBV3-1 and TRBJ1-1): DTAVSQTPKYLVTQMGNDKSIKCEQNLGHDTMYWYKQDSKKFLKIMFSYNNKELIINETVPNRFSPKSPDKAHLNLHINSLELGDSAVYFCASSRGTGEGTEAFFGQGTRLTVV.

This chain connects TRBV2 to TRBJ1-1; D is possibly TRBD1 (6 bases). Germline values: CDR1 SNHLY, CDR2 FYNNEI. V lost 6 bases, J lost 1 base, and 18 bases lay in between. This CDR3 is 16 amino acids long. CDR3 in DNA: TGTGCCAGCAGCCATGGACAGAACCCCTGGAACACTGAAGCTTTCTTT. Translated: CASSHGQNPWNTEAFF.

There are many counts of this clonotype. The V gene is TRBV20-1, the J gene TRBJ2-3; D perhaps matches TRBD2 (7 bases). The V end was cut by 0 bases, the J end by 3 bases, with 13 bases between. The CDR3 consists of 15 residues. The germline CDR1 and CDR2 sequences are DFQATT and SNEGSKA (reference sequence). Here the CDR3 reads CSARDVGGQTDTQYF. The CDR3 DNA reads TGCAGTGCTAGAGATGTCGGGGGGCAAACAGATACGCAGTATTTT.

The chain combines TRBV20-1 with TRBJ2-7; no definite D call. V was shortened by 3 bases and J by 5 bases, with 14 bases between the two germline ends. The CDR3 length is 13 residues. Germline CDR1 and CDR2: DFQATT and SNEGSKA (reference sequence). For the CDR3, the DNA is TGCAGTGCTAGGGCACCCCCCCTCCACGAGCAGTACTTC. The encoded protein is CSARAPPLHEQYF.

This clonotype came up many times. The CDR3 DNA follows: TGTGCCAGCAGCCGACAGGGAATCGAGCAGTACTTC. Translation: CASSRQGIEQYF. This sequence joins TRBV14 and TRBJ2-7; 7 positions agree with TRBD1. Losses at the gene ends were 4 bases for V and 6 bases for J; bases not matched to a gene: 3. The CDR3 sequence is 12 residues long. Germline assignment: CDR1 SGHDN and CDR2 FVKESK.

In its sample, this clonotype was seen many times. V and J are TRBV6-1 and TRBJ2-2; possibly TRBD2 for D (5 bases). Germline V gives CDR1 MNHNS, CDR2 SASEGT. The CDR3 has 14 amino acids. V was cut by 8 bases and J by 2 bases, with 12 bases left in between. In nucleotides, the CDR3 is TGTGCCAGCGAGCGGACTCTCAACACCGGGGAGCTGTTTTTT. Amino acids: CASERTLNTGELFF.

This clonotype came up a few times. V gene TRBV12-3 or TRBV12-4 combines with J gene TRBJ2-1; TRBD2 might be the D (6 bases). The CDR3 totals 13 residues. V was trimmed by 7 bases and J by 8 bases, leaving 15 bases between them. The CDR3 here is CASTVQEGDEQFF. CDR3 in DNA: TGTGCCAGCACGGTACAGGAGGGCGATGAGCAGTTCTTC.

V usage is TRBV12-3 or TRBV12-4 and J usage is TRBJ2-5; D is perhaps TRBD2 (6 bases). CDR3 size: 14 residues. Trimming took off 6 bases at V and 5 bases at J, with 16 bases between the two ends. CDR3 coding DNA: TGTGCCAGCAGCTGGTCCGGGGGACGGGAGACCCAGTACTTC. Protein sequence: CASSWSGGRETQYF.

This clonotype has ten or more counts. V is TRBV12-3 or TRBV12-4 and J is TRBJ2-3; 9 nucleotides line up with TRBD2. Trimming took 4 bases from V and 0 from J; bases not matched to a gene: 5. This CDR3 comprises 16 residues. The CDR3 spells CASSSLLAGSTDTQYF. The CDR3 bases are TGTGCCAGCAGTTCGCTTCTAGCGGGGAGCACAGATACGCAGTATTTT.